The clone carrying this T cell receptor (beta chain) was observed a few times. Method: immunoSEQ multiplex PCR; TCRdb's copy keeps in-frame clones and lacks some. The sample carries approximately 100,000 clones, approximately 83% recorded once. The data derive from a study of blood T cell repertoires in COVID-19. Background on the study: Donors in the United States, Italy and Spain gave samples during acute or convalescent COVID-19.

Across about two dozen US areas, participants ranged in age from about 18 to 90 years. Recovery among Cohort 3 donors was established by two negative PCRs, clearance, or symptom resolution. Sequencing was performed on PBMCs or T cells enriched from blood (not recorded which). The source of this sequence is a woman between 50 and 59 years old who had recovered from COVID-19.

The CDR3 reads CASSSPVDSCSPLHF. The CDR3 DNA is TGTGCCAGCAGCTCCCCCGTGGACAGCTGCTCACCCCTCCACTTT. V is TRBV7-3 and J is TRBJ1-6, with D maybe TRBD1 (6 bases). This CDR3 region has 15 residues. From germline, CDR1 is SGHTA and CDR2 FQGTGA. The V end was cut by 4 bases, the J end by 10 bases, with 17 bases between. Supplemented by reference TRBV7-3 and TRBJ1-6, the full variable domain reads GAGVSQTPSNKVTEKGKYVELRCDPISGHTALYWYRQSLGQGPEFLIYFQGTGAADDSGLPNDRFFAVRPEGSVSTLKIQRTERGDSAVYLCASSSPVDSCSPLHFGNGTRLTVT.